This T cell receptor (beta chain) appears in the sequencing data of a study of cytomegalovirus exposure and HLA in healthy donors. On the study more broadly: Counted in an early data release were roughly 81 million unique TCRs from HLA-typed donors.

Points on this clone: Its matching antigen is unknown.

This PCR relied on a set of 60 Vbeta primers and 13 Jbeta primers. Some clones are missing from TCRdb's copy, which holds only in-frame ones; the method was immunoSEQ multiplex PCR. Of about 110,000 clones listed, 76% are singletons. General observations from the study: The productive fraction for most TCR beta V segments was about 90% or about 30% in an earlier analysis.

The sample was PBMCs. The receptor comes from a man aged 40-55 years in good health and CMV-seropositive.

The CDR3, as DNA: TGTGCCAGCAGGTATCAGGGGGCTGGGGCCAACGTCCTGACTTTC. Amino acids: CASRYQGAGANVLTF. The chain employs TRBV27 and TRBJ2-6; 7 bases fit TRBD1. The CDR3 totals 15 residues. V lost 6 bases, J lost 2 bases, and 4 bases stayed unmatched. Germline loops: CDR1 MNHEY, CDR2 SMNVEV (reference sequence).